This is a list of T cell receptor beta chains from one sample in a study of blood T cells in healthy people across ages. TCRdb processed the 5' RACE reads anew with MiXCR; each CDR3 protein has one entry. The sample consists of 700,000 or so distinct CDR3 sequences, roughly two fifths of them appearing once. The sequencing input was blood. The source of these receptors is an elderly man in good health. Each CDR3 is given with its conserved first and last residue. Each record gives: D gene, CDR3 length, clone size, V gene, J gene, CDR3 DNA, CDR3 protein. A D gene is named only where the DNA matches it firmly. Clone size is shown for a subset of rows, as once, few, many or a class of expanded clone.

.	13	.	TRBV19	TRBJ1-4	TGTGCCAGTAGTATTCGACAGGATGAAAAACTGTTTTTT	CASSIRQDEKLFF
.	11	.	TRBV6-5	TRBJ2-1	TGTGCCAGCCATAGGGACAATGAGCAGTTCTTC	CASHRDNEQFF
TRBD1	17	.	TRBV5-1	TRBJ2-2	TGCGCCAGCAGCTTACCAACCGGGACAGCCAACACCGGGGAGCTGTTTTTT	CASSLPTGTANTGELFF
TRBD2	14	.	TRBV12-3/TRBV12-4	TRBJ2-3	TGTGCCAGCAGTACCCGAGCGGGGGGGGATACGCAGTATTTT	CASSTRAGGDTQYF
.	17	few	TRBV7-9	TRBJ2-7	TGTGCCAGCAGCCTAGGGGGGGACAGGCCGATCTCCTACGAGCAGTACTTC	CASSLGGDRPISYEQYF
TRBD1	17	.	TRBV5-4	TRBJ2-6	TGTGCCAGCAGCTTGGAGGGCAGGGGGACTGGGGCCAACGTCCTGACTTTC	CASSLEGRGTGANVLTF
.	18	.	TRBV27	TRBJ2-5	TGTGCCAGCAGTTTATCCATTACAGGGAGGGGGGCCCAAGAGACCCAGTACTTC	CASSLSITGRGAQETQYF
TRBD2	14	many	TRBV5-1	TRBJ2-3	TGTGCCAGCAGTTTAGCGGGAACCACAGATACGCAGTATTTT	CASSLAGTTDTQYF
.	13	.	TRBV6-6	TRBJ1-1	TGTGCCAGCAGCGACGGACAGAACACTGAAGCTTTCTTT	CASSDGQNTEAFF
.	15	.	TRBV7-2	TRBJ1-2	TGTGCCAGCAGCTTAGAACAGAAACAGAGGGGGGGCTACACCTTC	CASSLEQKQRGGYTF
TRBD1	15	.	TRBV12-3/TRBV12-4	TRBJ1-5	TGTGCCAGCAGTTTAAACAGGGGGTCAACTCAGCCCCAGCATTTT	CASSLNRGSTQPQHF
.	13	many	TRBV7-2	TRBJ2-7	TGTGCCAGCAGCTTAGCATGGAAAGACGAGCAGTACTTC	CASSLAWKDEQYF
TRBD1	12	.	TRBV29-1	TRBJ2-1	TGCAGCGTTGAAGAAGGGGCAGGGGGTGGGTTCTTC	CSVEEGAGGGFF
TRBD1	14	.	TRBV7-7	TRBJ2-1	TGTGCCAGCAGTTTCGGACAGGCGTCGAATGAGCAGTTCTTC	CASSFGQASNEQFF
.	15	.	TRBV7-9	TRBJ2-7	TGTGCCAGCAGCCCCGGACAGATCCTATCCTACGAGCAGTACTTC	CASSPGQILSYEQYF
.	12	.	TRBV4-2	TRBJ1-1	TGTGCCAGCAGTCAGAGGAACACTGAAGCTTTCTTT	CASSQRNTEAFF
TRBD1	15	few	TRBV28	TRBJ2-7	TGTGCCAGCAGTGGGGTGGACAGGGGGCGCTACGAGCAGTACTTC	CASSGVDRGRYEQYF
TRBD1	12	.	TRBV10-3	TRBJ2-7	TGTGCCATCAGTCGACAGGGAAACGAGCAGTACTTC	CAISRQGNEQYF
TRBD1	15	few	TRBV29-1	TRBJ2-3	TGCAGCGTTGAGGGGGACAGGGCTGGCACAGATACGCAGTATTTT	CSVEGDRAGTDTQYF
TRBD2	16	.	TRBV6-2/TRBV6-3	TRBJ2-1	TGTGCCAGCAGACCCATAGCGGGGGCCTCCTACAATGAGCAGTTCTTC	CASRPIAGASYNEQFF
TRBD1	16	few	TRBV4-2	TRBJ1-2	TGTGCCAGCAGCCAAATCGGCGGACAGGGGGGATATGGCTACACCTTC	CASSQIGGQGGYGYTF
.	12	many	TRBV7-2	TRBJ2-3	TGTGCCAGCAGCTTACAACTAGCAACGCAGTATTTT	CASSLQLATQYF
.	13	.	TRBV28	TRBJ2-5	TGTGCCAGCAGTTTCGGAGGGACAGAGACCCAGTACTTC	CASSFGGTETQYF
.	13	.	TRBV20-1	TRBJ2-3	TGCAGTGCTAGAGAGTTTTTGACAGATACGCAGTATTTT	CSAREFLTDTQYF
.	15	.	TRBV9	TRBJ2-1	TGTGTCAGCAGCCCCGGGACTTTCTCCTACAATGAGCAGTTCTTC	CVSSPGTFSYNEQFF
.	14	.	TRBV7-2	TRBJ1-5	TGTGCCAGCAGCTTAGGTTCCGTCAATCAGCCCCAGCATTTT	CASSLGSVNQPQHF
.	16	few	TRBV21-1	TRBJ2-7	TGTGCCAGCAGCTTCCCGCCGGGACAGGCCTCCTACGAGCAGTACTTC	CASSFPPGQASYEQYF
TRBD1	16	.	TRBV28	TRBJ1-5	TGTGCCAGCAGTCCCACCGGGACAGGGAATAATCAGCCCCAGCATTTT	CASSPTGTGNNQPQHF
.	13	many	TRBV7-2	TRBJ2-3	TGTGCCAGCACCGGCAGGTCGACAGATACGCAGTATTTT	CASTGRSTDTQYF
.	15	.	TRBV10-3	TRBJ2-3	TGTGCCATCAGTGAGCCGCGCCTCCGGGCAGATACGCAGTATTTT	CAISEPRLRADTQYF
TRBD2	14	.	TRBV5-6	TRBJ2-5	TGTGCCAGCAGCAAGGGACTACCTTTAAATGAGCAGTACTTC	CASSKGLPLNEQYF